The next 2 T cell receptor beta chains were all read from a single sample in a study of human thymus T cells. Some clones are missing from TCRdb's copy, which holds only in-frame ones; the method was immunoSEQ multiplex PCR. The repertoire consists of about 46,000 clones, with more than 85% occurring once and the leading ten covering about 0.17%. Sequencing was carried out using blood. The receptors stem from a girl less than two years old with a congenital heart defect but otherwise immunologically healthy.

The CDR3 DNA reads TGTGCCAGCAGCTTGGCGACTAGCGGCCACAATGAGCAGTTCTTC. This gives the protein CASSLATSGHNEQFF. The genes are TRBV5-5 and TRBJ2-1, with 9 bases fitting TRBD2. The CDR3 runs to 15 residues. Germline trimming cut 0 bases from V and 5 bases from J; bases unmatched to any gene: 3. The germline gives CDR1 SGHKS, CDR2 YYEKEE (reference sequence).

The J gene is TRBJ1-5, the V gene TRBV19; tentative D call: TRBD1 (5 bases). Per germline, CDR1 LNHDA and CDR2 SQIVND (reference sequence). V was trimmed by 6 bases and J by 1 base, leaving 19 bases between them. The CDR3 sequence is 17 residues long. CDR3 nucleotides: TGTGCCAGTAGCTTCGGGACCCACGGCCTCAGCAATCAGCCCCAGCATTTT. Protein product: CASSFGTHGLSNQPQHF.